This TCR beta chain was profiled in a study of blood T cells in healthy people across ages. Primed by a sample-barcoded 5' primer and a J-beta primer mix, a second PCR proceeded for roughly 6 to 12 cycles. TCRdb passed the 5' RACE reads through MiXCR, listing each CDR3 protein once. The sample lists 850,000 to 1,000,000 distinct CDR3 sequences; roughly 48% were seen once. This clonotype was counted only a few times. The CDR3 is 21 amino acids. V was clipped by 7 bases and J by 0 bases; unmatched bases: 19. Source material: blood. The rearrangement uses TRBV12-3 or TRBV12-4 and TRBJ2-1; TRBD2 aligns across 12 bases. The receptor was isolated from a man between 25 and 39 years old in good health. CDR3 in amino acids: CASMRRPVLAGGRSSYNEQFF. Written as DNA, the CDR3 is TGTGCCAGCATGAGGCGTCCAGTACTAGCGGGGGGCCGGAGCTCCTACAATGAGCAGTTCTTC.